This T cell receptor beta chain derives from a study of T-cell reconstitution after alpha-beta-depleted transplantation in children. For TCRbeta, the library was prepared with unique molecular identifiers. TCRdb reprocessed the PCR reads with MiXCR, giving one entry per CDR3 protein. The sample lists approximately 640,000 distinct CDR3 sequences, 16% seen once, with 1.1% in the top ten. The V and J ends lost 4 bases and 4 bases, in that order; junction bases with no gene match: 2. Germline values: CDR1 MNHEY, CDR2 SVGAGI. The CDR3 has 14 residues. Material: PBMCs from the stem cell graft donor, obtained from the stem cell graft. The chain links TRBV6-5 to TRBJ1-2, with 11 bases fitting TRBD1. The receptor comes from a human donor who donated a stem cell graft to a child with acute myeloid leukemia. The CDR3 coding sequence is TGTGCCAGCAGTTGGACAGGGGGCAGCTATGGCTACACCTTC. As protein: CASSWTGGSYGYTF.